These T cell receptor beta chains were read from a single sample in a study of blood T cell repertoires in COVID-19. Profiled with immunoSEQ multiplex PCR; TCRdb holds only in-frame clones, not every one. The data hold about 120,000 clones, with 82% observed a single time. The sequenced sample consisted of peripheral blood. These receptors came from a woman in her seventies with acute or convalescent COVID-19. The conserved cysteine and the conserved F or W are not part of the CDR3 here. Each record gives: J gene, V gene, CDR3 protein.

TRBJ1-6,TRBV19,ASSSGARSPLH
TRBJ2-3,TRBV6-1,ASSEEWGRADTQY
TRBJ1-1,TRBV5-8,ASSLRQGRLAEAF
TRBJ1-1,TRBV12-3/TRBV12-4,ASSWQGRTEAF
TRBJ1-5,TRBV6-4,ASITDQPQH
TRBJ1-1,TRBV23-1,ASSPCELRVAF
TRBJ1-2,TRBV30,AWSGEPGTRDYGYT
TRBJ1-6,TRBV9,ASSVERQFNSPLH
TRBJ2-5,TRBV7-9,ASSLTGVKETQY
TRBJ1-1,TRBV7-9,ASSGQGVSAF
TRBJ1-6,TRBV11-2,ASSFYRAGSPLH
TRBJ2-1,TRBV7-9,ASVFGGRPNEQF
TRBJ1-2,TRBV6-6,ATVRGWNYGYT
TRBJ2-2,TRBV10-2,ASREERGFTGELF
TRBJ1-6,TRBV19,ASSIIAHEGALH
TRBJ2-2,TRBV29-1,SVLDIANTGELF
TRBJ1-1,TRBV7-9,ASSPARGWNTEAF
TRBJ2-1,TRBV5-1,ASREPGQGWHEQF
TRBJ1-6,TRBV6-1,ASSELMGQGMNSPLH
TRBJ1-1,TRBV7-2,ASSRDRDTEAF
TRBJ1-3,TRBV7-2,ASSTGQVHSGNTIY
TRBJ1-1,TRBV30,AWSVTRGGVHVNTEAF
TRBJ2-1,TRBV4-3,ASSQDPPDRAPNEQF
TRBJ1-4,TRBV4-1,ASRGPFNEKLF
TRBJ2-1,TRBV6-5,ASSGFDRVVEQF